Given below is one T cell receptor beta chain in context. Its specificity is not known. This entry is derived from a study of T cell responses to AZD1222 COVID-19 vaccine. Assay: immunoSEQ multiplex PCR; the TCRdb copy retains only in-frame clones and omits some. The table includes around 110,000 clones, 90% to 95% detected once. General study points: Nearly half of unique spike-specific TCRs reportedly avoided B.1.351 and B.1.1.7 mutated regions. Regions 160-218 and 743-854 held dominance among vaccine-associated CD4 TCRs, which spanned spike.

The ends were cut back, 5 bases at V and 6 bases at J, with 14 bases in the middle. The CDR3 loop spans 14 amino acids. CDR1 and CDR2 (germline): LNHDA, SQIVND (reference sequence). Material: peripheral blood, obtained 28 days after the second AZD1222 dose. V gene TRBV19 combines with J gene TRBJ1-5, with D possibly TRBD1 on 5 matching bases. This sequence originates from an adult who received the AZD1222 COVID-19 vaccine. DNA for the CDR3: TGTGCCAGTAGTCTGCCAGGGATTTTTCAGCCCCAGCATTTT. Translating gives CASSLPGIFQPQHF.